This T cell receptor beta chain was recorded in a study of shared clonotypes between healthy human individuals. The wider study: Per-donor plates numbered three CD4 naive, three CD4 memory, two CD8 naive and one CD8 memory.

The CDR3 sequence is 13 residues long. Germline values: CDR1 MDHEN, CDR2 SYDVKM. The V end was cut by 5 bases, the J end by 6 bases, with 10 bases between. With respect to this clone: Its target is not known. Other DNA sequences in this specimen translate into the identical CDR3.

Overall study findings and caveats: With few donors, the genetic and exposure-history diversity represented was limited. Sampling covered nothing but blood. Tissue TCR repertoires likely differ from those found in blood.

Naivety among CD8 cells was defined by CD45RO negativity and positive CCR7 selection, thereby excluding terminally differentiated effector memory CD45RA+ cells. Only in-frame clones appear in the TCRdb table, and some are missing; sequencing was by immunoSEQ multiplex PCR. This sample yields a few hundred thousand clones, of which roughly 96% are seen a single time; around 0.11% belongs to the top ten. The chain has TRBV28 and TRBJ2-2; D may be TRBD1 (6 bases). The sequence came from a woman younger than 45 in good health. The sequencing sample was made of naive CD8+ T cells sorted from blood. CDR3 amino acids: CASSLRGSGELFF. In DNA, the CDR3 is TGTGCCAGCAGTCTTAGGGGGTCCGGGGAGCTGTTTTTT.